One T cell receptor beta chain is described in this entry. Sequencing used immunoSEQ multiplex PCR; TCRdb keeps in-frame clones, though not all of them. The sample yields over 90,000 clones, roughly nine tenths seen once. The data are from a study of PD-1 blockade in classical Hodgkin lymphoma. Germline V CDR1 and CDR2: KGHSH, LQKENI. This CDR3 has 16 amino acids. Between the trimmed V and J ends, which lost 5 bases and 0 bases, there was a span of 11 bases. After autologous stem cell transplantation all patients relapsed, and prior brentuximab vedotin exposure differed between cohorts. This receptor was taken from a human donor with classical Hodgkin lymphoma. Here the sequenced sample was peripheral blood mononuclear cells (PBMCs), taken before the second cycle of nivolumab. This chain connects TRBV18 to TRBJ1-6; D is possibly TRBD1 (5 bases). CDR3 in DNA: TGTGCCAGCTCAACACAGGCGCTCTCCTATAATTCACCCCTCCACTTT. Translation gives CASSTQALSYNSPLHF.